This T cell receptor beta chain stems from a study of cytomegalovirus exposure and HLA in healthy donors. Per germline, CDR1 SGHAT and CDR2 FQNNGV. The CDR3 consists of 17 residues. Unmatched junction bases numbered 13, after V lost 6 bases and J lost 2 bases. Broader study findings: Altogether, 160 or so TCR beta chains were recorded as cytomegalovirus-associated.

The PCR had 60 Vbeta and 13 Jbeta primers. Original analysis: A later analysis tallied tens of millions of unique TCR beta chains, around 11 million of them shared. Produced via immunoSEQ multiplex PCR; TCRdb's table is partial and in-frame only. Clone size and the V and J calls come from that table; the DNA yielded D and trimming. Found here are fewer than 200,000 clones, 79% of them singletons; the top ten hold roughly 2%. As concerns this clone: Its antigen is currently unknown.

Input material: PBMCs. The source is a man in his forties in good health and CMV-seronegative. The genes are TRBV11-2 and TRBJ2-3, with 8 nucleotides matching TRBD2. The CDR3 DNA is TGTGCCAGCAGTCCTACTGGGGCGGGAGGTACCACAGATACGCAGTATTTT. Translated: CASSPTGAGGTTDTQYF.